The clone carrying this T cell receptor (beta chain) was picked up one time. The data are from a study of shared clonotypes between healthy human individuals. On the study more broadly: Those who served as donors were a couple of women and a few men between the ages of 18 and 49. There were three CD4 naive, three CD4 memory, two CD8 naive and one CD8 memory plates per donor.

CDR1 and CDR2 (germline): GTSNPN, SVGIG (reference sequence). The CDR3 sequence is 14 residues long. Trimming pared 1 base from V and 2 bases from J, leaving 9 bases between. For every subset, genomic DNA was evenly distributed across several immunoSEQ plates. Libraries were prepared by immunoSEQ multiplex PCR; TCRdb keeps only in-frame clonotypes and omits some of them. Altogether 850,000 to 1,200,000 clones are present, 65% to 75% being singletons, with the ten largest covering nearly 1.5%. This receptor was identified in a young man in good health. What was sequenced was memory CD4+ T cells sorted from blood. Subset denoted: CD45RA-negative fraction. The chain joins TRBV30 to TRBJ1-5, with a weak D call TRBD1 (6 bases). CDR3 bases: TGTGCCTGGAGTGCTAAGGGGGGCAATCAGCCCCAGCATTTT. This sequence encodes CAWSAKGGNQPQHF.